The TCR beta chain described here comes from a study of CXCR3-negative and CXCR3-positive naive CD8 T cells. Study overall: Roughly 1.5 +/- 0.3 million TRB reads came from each library, giving about 135 million in total.

General study findings and limits: Naive CXCR3-positive and CXCR3-negative cells shared similar TRBV-TRBJ usage, unlike memory cells.

Germline CDR1 SEHNR, CDR2 FQNEAQ (reference sequence). The CDR3 length is 20 residues. TRB cDNA libraries were made by UMI-labeled 5' RACE. One entry per CDR3 protein, without DNA, is what TCRdb gives after re-calling the 5' RACE reads. Its clone listing holds about 48,000 distinct CDR3 sequences. Notes on this clonotype: Antigen unknown.

The sequencing sample was made of memory CD8+ T cells from blood. The chain recombines TRBV7-9 with TRBJ2-1; the TCRdb D gene call, TRBD2, has no DNA to confirm it. The TCR sequence derives from a human donor in good health. Some clones in this sample may be carry-over from other donors' samples. CDR3 in amino acids: CASSPSGLARPDRRYNEQFF.